These T cell receptor beta chains were read from a single sample in a study of beta chain features in type 1 diabetes. Assay used: immunoSEQ multiplex PCR; TCRdb lists only in-frame clones, some missing. This table holds about 160,000 clones, over 9% found once. The sequenced sample consisted of central memory CD4+ T cells from blood. Source of these receptors: a man aged 25 to 45 with type 1 diabetes. Each CDR3 is given with its conserved first and last residue. The D gene is left open where the match is weak. Not all rows give a size; the values are once, few, many and, for expanded clones, a class.

V gene	clone size	J gene	D gene	CDR3 protein	CDR3 DNA
TRBV4-1	few	TRBJ1-2	NA	CASSQDQRGRPYGYTF	TGCGCCAGCAGCCAAGATCAGAGAGGGCGGCCCTATGGCTACACCTTC
TRBV5-1	NA	TRBJ1-1	TRBD1	CASSLAGTGTAEAFF	TGCGCCAGCAGCTTGGCGGGGACAGGGACCGCTGAAGCTTTCTTT
TRBV9	few	TRBJ2-3	TRBD1	CASSGTGAHDTQYF	TGTGCCAGCAGCGGAACAGGGGCACACGATACGCAGTATTTT
TRBV6-6	NA	TRBJ2-7	NA	CASRPGKYEQYF	TGTGCCAGCAGGCCGGGGAAGTACGAGCAGTACTTC
TRBV29-1	NA	TRBJ2-7	TRBD1	CSVTTGGNPYEQYF	TGCAGCGTGACGACAGGGGGGAACCCCTACGAGCAGTACTTC
TRBV27	NA	TRBJ1-2	NA	CASSSGSYGYTF	TGTGCCAGCAGTTCGGGAAGCTATGGCTACACCTTC
TRBV27	NA	TRBJ2-7	NA	CASSLPPGEQYF	TGTGCCAGCAGTTTGCCCCCGGGGGAGCAGTACTTC
TRBV19	few	TRBJ2-6	NA	CASTRVGGSGANVLTF	TGTGCCAGTACGAGGGTCGGGGGCTCTGGGGCCAACGTCCTGACTTTC
TRBV7-2	NA	TRBJ2-1	NA	CASSQRTSSRGDEQFF	TGTGCCAGCAGCCAACGGACTAGCTCCAGGGGGGATGAGCAGTTCTTC
TRBV6-6	NA	TRBJ2-7	TRBD2	CASKRLADSYEQYF	TGTGCCAGCAAGAGACTAGCGGACTCCTACGAGCAGTACTTC
TRBV4-2	many	TRBJ1-4	NA	CASSQQATNEKLFF	TGTGCCAGCAGCCAACAGGCAACTAATGAAAAACTGTTTTTT
TRBV6-6	few	TRBJ1-2	NA	CASSSQGSNYGYTF	TGTGCCAGCAGCTCACAGGGCTCTAACTATGGCTACACCTTC
TRBV7-7	NA	TRBJ2-1	NA	CASSPRRESYNEQFF	TGTGCCAGCAGCCCCCGCCGGGAATCCTACAATGAGCAGTTCTTC
TRBV18	few	TRBJ1-4	NA	CASSPMGAGGEKLFF	TGTGCCAGCTCACCGATGGGCGCGGGGGGTGAAAAACTGTTTTTT
TRBV9	few	TRBJ2-1	NA	CASSVQGRYYNEQFF	TGTGCCAGCAGCGTACAGGGTCGGTACTACAATGAGCAGTTCTTC
TRBV9	NA	TRBJ1-3	TRBD1	CASSERTGDSSGNTIYF	TGTGCCAGCAGCGAACGGACAGGGGACAGCTCTGGAAACACCATATATTTT